The sequence of this T cell receptor beta chain was determined in a study of identical twins. General observations from the study: Twins shared beta out-of-frame sequences in excess, but this excess was weaker.

A universal primer site was incorporated via template switching, and the cDNA contained unique molecular identifiers. TCRdb called the 5' RACE reads again in MiXCR, with one record for every CDR3 protein. The sample lists approximately 620,000 distinct CDR3 sequences; approximately 9% were seen once. Everyone who donated was a healthy Caucasian. The CDR3 is 14 residues long. CDR1 is DFQATT, CDR2 SNEGSKA, per germline (reference sequence). V was clipped by 2 bases and J by 4 bases; unmatched bases: 4. The table lists this clonotype with many counts. Its specificity is unknown. This same sample was also part of a study on yellow fever vaccine responses in identical twins. That report notes: On the reported evidence, twins' vaccine T cell responses seemed partly convergent and partly personalized.

The rearrangement uses TRBV20-1 and TRBJ2-5; TRBD2 agrees at 10 bases. Sequenced input: PBMCs. This TCR came from a woman under 30 in good health. CDR3 coding DNA: TGCAGTGCTAGACCCAGCGGGAGGGGAGAGACCCAGTACTTC. This encodes CSARPSGRGETQYF.